This is a list of T cell receptor beta chains from one sample in a study of shared T cell receptors in the human thymus. Libraries were prepared by immunoSEQ multiplex PCR; TCRdb keeps only in-frame clonotypes and omits some of them. The repertoire includes 600,000 to 900,000 clones, approximately 85% of them detected once, and over 0.008% sits in the top ten. The same data also went into a second study, on human thymus T cells.

Sample: thymocytes. These receptors were collected from a girl under three years old with a congenital heart defect. CDR3s include the opening cysteine and the closing phenylalanine or tryptophan. D genes are given only for firm matches. The listing skips clone size in some rows; elsewhere it reads once, few, many or a size class.

D gene: TRBD1; clone size: .; V gene: TRBV28; J gene: TRBJ1-3; CDR3 DNA: TGTGCCAGCAGTTTATGTGGGAGGACAGGGGCGCCTGGAAACACCATATATTTT; CDR3 protein: CASSLCGRTGAPGNTIYF
D gene: .; clone size: .; V gene: TRBV29-1; J gene: TRBJ2-7; CDR3 DNA: TGCAGCGTGGCCCCAGGGGCCGAGCAGTACTTC; CDR3 protein: CSVAPGAEQYF
D gene: TRBD1; clone size: .; V gene: TRBV14; J gene: TRBJ2-7; CDR3 DNA: TGTGCCAGCAGCCAAGTCAGCATAGCCCATCCGGGACAGGGGTACGAAGAGGTCTACGAGCAGTACTTC; CDR3 protein: CASSQVSIAHPGQGYEEVYEQYF
D gene: TRBD2; clone size: .; V gene: TRBV6-5; J gene: TRBJ2-5; CDR3 DNA: TGTGCCAGCAGTTACGGGCGGGGGAGTAGGGAGACCCAGTACTTC; CDR3 protein: CASSYGRGSRETQYF
D gene: TRBD1; clone size: .; V gene: TRBV9; J gene: TRBJ1-2; CDR3 DNA: TGTGCCAGCAGCCCGACAGGGAGTAGGTCGAGGGAAGTCAACTATGGCTACACCTTC; CDR3 protein: CASSPTGSRSREVNYGYTF
D gene: .; clone size: few; V gene: TRBV6-1; J gene: TRBJ1-4; CDR3 DNA: TGTGCCAGCAGTGAAGCGGCGGGAGACAGTCTCGAGAGTAATGAAAAACTGTTTTTT; CDR3 protein: CASSEAAGDSLESNEKLFF
D gene: .; clone size: .; V gene: TRBV27; J gene: TRBJ1-1; CDR3 DNA: TGTGCCAGCAGTTTATTCGCGGGGGGGACCTACACTGAAGCTTTCTTT; CDR3 protein: CASSLFAGGTYTEAFF
D gene: TRBD2; clone size: .; V gene: TRBV4-1; J gene: TRBJ2-3; CDR3 DNA: TGCGCCAGCAGCCCCCAACGTCCCACTAGCGGGGGGGCGGCAGATACGCAGTATTTT; CDR3 protein: CASSPQRPTSGGAADTQYF
D gene: .; clone size: .; V gene: TRBV5-1; J gene: TRBJ2-7; CDR3 DNA: TGCGCCAGCAGCTTGTCGTTGTCCGGGGGGCCCATTCACTACGAGCAGTACTTC; CDR3 protein: CASSLSLSGGPIHYEQYF
D gene: .; clone size: .; V gene: TRBV7-9; J gene: TRBJ2-7; CDR3 DNA: TGTGCCAGCAGCTTCTCCTGGACAGCATACTACGAGCAGTACTTC; CDR3 protein: CASSFSWTAYYEQYF
D gene: TRBD2; clone size: .; V gene: TRBV6-5; J gene: TRBJ2-1; CDR3 DNA: TGTGCCAGCAGGGAGCGGGGGGGCAATGAGCAGTTCTTC; CDR3 protein: CASRERGGNEQFF
D gene: .; clone size: .; V gene: TRBV9; J gene: TRBJ1-6; CDR3 DNA: TGTGCCAGCAGCCCCATCCGGAACAGCTCCTATAATTCACCCCTCCACTTT; CDR3 protein: CASSPIRNSSYNSPLHF
D gene: .; clone size: .; V gene: TRBV5-1; J gene: TRBJ1-1; CDR3 DNA: TGCGCCAGCAAGGGAACGGGGTTGAGTGGGGTTACTGAAGCTTTCTTT; CDR3 protein: CASKGTGLSGVTEAFF
D gene: .; clone size: .; V gene: TRBV5-1; J gene: TRBJ2-7; CDR3 DNA: TGCGCCAGCAGCTTGGACAGGGTCCCCTACGAGCAGTACTTC; CDR3 protein: CASSLDRVPYEQYF
D gene: TRBD1; clone size: .; V gene: TRBV27; J gene: TRBJ1-2; CDR3 DNA: TGTGCCAGCAGTTTACAGGGGGACCGGGGCTACACCTTC; CDR3 protein: CASSLQGDRGYTF
D gene: TRBD1; clone size: .; V gene: TRBV6-5; J gene: TRBJ2-7; CDR3 DNA: TGTGCCAGCAGTCCACAGGGGAGTTACGAGCAGTACTTC; CDR3 protein: CASSPQGSYEQYF
D gene: .; clone size: .; V gene: TRBV4-3; J gene: TRBJ1-2; CDR3 DNA: TGCGCCAGCAGCCAAGTAGTTGGCTATGGCTACACCTTC; CDR3 protein: CASSQVVGYGYTF
D gene: .; clone size: .; V gene: TRBV9; J gene: TRBJ1-2; CDR3 DNA: TGTGCCAGCAGCGTAGATTCGGGGACTAACTATGGCTACACCTTC; CDR3 protein: CASSVDSGTNYGYTF
D gene: TRBD2; clone size: .; V gene: TRBV6-6; J gene: TRBJ2-7; CDR3 DNA: TGTGCCAGCAGATTTACTAGCGGGGCATCCTCCTACGAGCAGTACTTC; CDR3 protein: CASRFTSGASSYEQYF
D gene: TRBD1; clone size: .; V gene: TRBV7-4; J gene: TRBJ1-2; CDR3 DNA: TGTGCCAGCAGCCACCGCGCCGGGACAGACTATGGCTACACCTTC; CDR3 protein: CASSHRAGTDYGYTF
D gene: TRBD1; clone size: .; V gene: TRBV10-3; J gene: TRBJ1-1; CDR3 DNA: TGTGCCATCAGTGAGTCGGGACAGGAGGGAGACACTGAAGCTTTCTTT; CDR3 protein: CAISESGQEGDTEAFF
D gene: .; clone size: .; V gene: TRBV18; J gene: TRBJ2-4; CDR3 DNA: TGTGCCAGTACAGGGAGTGGGAAAAACATTCAGTACTTC; CDR3 protein: CASTGSGKNIQYF
D gene: .; clone size: few; V gene: TRBV28; J gene: TRBJ2-5; CDR3 DNA: TGTGCCAGCAGTTGGGCGGGCTCAACGGAAGAGACCCAGTACTTC; CDR3 protein: CASSWAGSTEETQYF
D gene: .; clone size: once; V gene: TRBV7-2; J gene: TRBJ1-2; CDR3 DNA: TGTGCCAGCAGCCCTCGGGGAGGAGGCCGTCCATTCTATGGCTACACCTTC; CDR3 protein: CASSPRGGGRPFYGYTF
D gene: .; clone size: .; V gene: TRBV5-3; J gene: TRBJ1-2; CDR3 DNA: TGTGCCAGAATTGAGGCAGACCCGGGCTACACCTTC; CDR3 protein: CARIEADPGYTF
D gene: TRBD1; clone size: .; V gene: TRBV11-2; J gene: TRBJ1-2; CDR3 DNA: TGTGCCAGCGCGTTGACAGGGATTAACTATGGCTACACCTTC; CDR3 protein: CASALTGINYGYTF
D gene: TRBD1; clone size: .; V gene: TRBV25-1; J gene: TRBJ1-1; CDR3 DNA: TGTGCCAGCAGTGTTCGGACAGGGGAGGACACTGAAGCTTTCTTT; CDR3 protein: CASSVRTGEDTEAFF
D gene: TRBD1; clone size: .; V gene: TRBV6-6; J gene: TRBJ1-5; CDR3 DNA: TGTGCCAGCAGTTTCCCAGGGGGCCCTAGCAATCAGCCCCAGCATTTT; CDR3 protein: CASSFPGGPSNQPQHF
D gene: .; clone size: .; V gene: TRBV5-1; J gene: TRBJ2-1; CDR3 DNA: TGCGCCAGCAGCTTGGTTGGGGCGGTAGGCCGAAATTGGGAGCAGTTCTTC; CDR3 protein: CASSLVGAVGRNWEQFF
D gene: .; clone size: .; V gene: TRBV15; J gene: TRBJ2-3; CDR3 DNA: TGTGCCACCAGCGCCCGCCCGCGGAGCACAGATACGCAGTATTTT; CDR3 protein: CATSARPRSTDTQYF
D gene: .; clone size: .; V gene: TRBV18; J gene: TRBJ1-1; CDR3 DNA: TGTGCCAGCTCACCAAAACGGACTGAAGCTTTCTTT; CDR3 protein: CASSPKRTEAFF
D gene: .; clone size: once; V gene: TRBV28; J gene: TRBJ2-7; CDR3 DNA: TGTGCCAGCAGTTCCCCCGCGTGGGCCTTCGAGCAGTACTTC; CDR3 protein: CASSSPAWAFEQYF
D gene: .; clone size: .; V gene: TRBV9; J gene: TRBJ2-3; CDR3 DNA: TGTGCCAGCAGCCCCCGGACTGCTAAAACACTCACAGATACGCAGTATTTT; CDR3 protein: CASSPRTAKTLTDTQYF
D gene: .; clone size: .; V gene: TRBV6-5; J gene: TRBJ1-2; CDR3 DNA: TGTGCCAGCAGTTACTCGACAGACCCCTATGGCTACACCTTC; CDR3 protein: CASSYSTDPYGYTF
D gene: TRBD1; clone size: few; V gene: TRBV30; J gene: TRBJ2-6; CDR3 DNA: TGTGCCTGGAGCACCGCCGAACAGGGGGAAGGGAGAACTGGGGCCAACGTCCTGACTTTC; CDR3 protein: CAWSTAEQGEGRTGANVLTF
D gene: TRBD1; clone size: .; V gene: TRBV28; J gene: TRBJ1-1; CDR3 DNA: TGTGCCAGCACCCAACAGGGGCCCACTGAAGCTTTCTTT; CDR3 protein: CASTQQGPTEAFF
D gene: TRBD2; clone size: .; V gene: TRBV14; J gene: TRBJ2-2; CDR3 DNA: TGTGCCAGCAGCCAAGTGTCGAGCGGGGGGGCGATCGGGGAGCTGTTTTTT; CDR3 protein: CASSQVSSGGAIGELFF
D gene: .; clone size: .; V gene: TRBV9; J gene: TRBJ2-2; CDR3 DNA: TGTGCCAGCAGCCCCCACTACACCGGGGAGCTGTTTTTT; CDR3 protein: CASSPHYTGELFF
D gene: TRBD1; clone size: few; V gene: TRBV5-1; J gene: TRBJ2-3; CDR3 DNA: TGCGCCAGCAGCTTGGAACCTACGGACAGGGTACCCACAGATACGCAGTATTTT; CDR3 protein: CASSLEPTDRVPTDTQYF
D gene: .; clone size: .; V gene: TRBV20-1; J gene: TRBJ1-2; CDR3 DNA: TGCAGTGCTTATCCCGGGAAACCTTACACCTTC; CDR3 protein: CSAYPGKPYTF
D gene: .; clone size: .; V gene: TRBV5-6; J gene: TRBJ2-1; CDR3 DNA: TGTGCCAGCAGCTTGTACAGGATTGACAATGAGCAGTTCTTC; CDR3 protein: CASSLYRIDNEQFF
D gene: .; clone size: .; V gene: TRBV11-2; J gene: TRBJ2-1; CDR3 DNA: TGTGCCAGCAGCTTAGAAACCCCGCCGAGGTATGGTAATGAGCAGTTCTTC; CDR3 protein: CASSLETPPRYGNEQFF